A single sample is the source of the 5 T cell receptor beta chains below, sequenced in a study of regulatory T cells in long-lasting Graves disease. Sample time point: newly diagnosed GD, antithyroid drugs for less than 3 months. Isolated PBMC RNA provided the starting material for the TCR library. Through Arm-PCR of CDR3 regions and iRepertoire HTBI primers, TCR beta libraries were built. A single record per CDR3 protein comes from TCRdb applying MiXCR to the multiplex PCR reads. The top ten clones hold over 15% of a sample with 360,000 or so distinct CDR3 sequences, about 12% of them seen once. The sample also formed part of further work on T cells in Graves' hyperthyroidism and ophthalmopathy.

The sample here was peripheral blood mononuclear cells (PBMCs), taken at new diagnosis, from a patient treated with antithyroid drugs. The receptor source for this set is a woman aged 18 to 35 with Graves disease.

This clonotype was observed a handful of times. CDR3 sequence reads: CSVNQRQTNTEAFF. DNA of the CDR3: TGCAGCGTAAACCAGAGACAGACGAACACTGAAGCTTTCTTT. The V call is TRBV29-1, the J call TRBJ1-1, with D possibly matching TRBD1 (5 bases). The V gene lost 6 bases and the J gene lost 1 base, with 15 bases spanning the gap. Per the germline V gene, CDR1 is SQVTM and CDR2 is ANQGSEA. The CDR3 runs to 14 residues.

This chain links TRBV6-2 or TRBV6-3 with TRBJ1-2; D might be TRBD1 (5 bases). CDR1 and CDR2 from the germline V gene are MNHEY and SVGEGT. Trimming removed 4 bases at V and 14 bases at J, with 17 bases between. This CDR3 is 12 amino acids long. The CDR3 bases are TGTGCCAGCAGTTCAGGGAGCGGCGCTTCAACCTTC. Its protein is CASSSGSGASTF.

This clonotype was seen many times. This chain connects TRBV20-1 to TRBJ2-1, with D perhaps matching TRBD2 (5 bases). CDR1 DFQATT and CDR2 SNEGSKA come from the germline V gene (reference sequence). V dropped 1 base and J dropped 9 bases, with 13 bases sitting between them. The CDR3 spans 13 residues. CDR3 region: CSARVGSGSEQFF. CDR3 coding DNA: TGCAGTGCTAGAGTCGGGTCGGGGAGTGAGCAGTTCTTC.

The table lists this clonotype with many counts. This chain uses TRBV11-2 with TRBJ2-7; no clear D gene. CDR1 and CDR2 from the germline V gene are SGHAT and FQNNGV. V was trimmed by 1 base and J by 7 bases, leaving 8 bases between them. The CDR3 runs 12 residues. CDR3 sequence: CASSLVGMEQYV. CDR3 nucleotides: TGTGCCAGCAGCTTAGTTGGCATGGAGCAGTACGTC.

Many counts were recorded for this clonotype. The genes are TRBV7-2 and TRBJ1-1, with D possibly TRBD1 on 5 matching bases. CDR1 is SGHTA and CDR2 is FQGNSA in the germline V gene. Trimming pared 0 bases from V and 8 bases from J, leaving 10 bases between. The CDR3 contains 13 residues. This CDR3 is CASSLAGTDEAFF. The CDR3 nucleotides are TGTGCCAGCAGCTTAGCGGGGACCGACGAAGCTTTCTTT.